This TCR beta chain was sequenced during a study of technical replicates of blood from a few donors. Some clones are missing from TCRdb's copy, which holds only in-frame ones; the method was immunoSEQ multiplex PCR. This table holds about 83,000 clones, around 90% found once. The ends lost 5 bases at V and 0 bases at J; junction bases unmatched: 4. From germline, CDR1 is MNHEY and CDR2 SMNVEV (reference sequence). This CDR3 region has 14 residues. The receptor was isolated from a human donor in good health. Sequencing was carried out using T cells isolated from PBMCs. The chain joins TRBV27 to TRBJ2-7; 7 bases fit TRBD2. The CDR3 reads CASSATSDSYEQYF. In nucleotides, the CDR3 is TGTGCCAGCAGTGCCACTAGCGACTCCTACGAGCAGTACTTC.